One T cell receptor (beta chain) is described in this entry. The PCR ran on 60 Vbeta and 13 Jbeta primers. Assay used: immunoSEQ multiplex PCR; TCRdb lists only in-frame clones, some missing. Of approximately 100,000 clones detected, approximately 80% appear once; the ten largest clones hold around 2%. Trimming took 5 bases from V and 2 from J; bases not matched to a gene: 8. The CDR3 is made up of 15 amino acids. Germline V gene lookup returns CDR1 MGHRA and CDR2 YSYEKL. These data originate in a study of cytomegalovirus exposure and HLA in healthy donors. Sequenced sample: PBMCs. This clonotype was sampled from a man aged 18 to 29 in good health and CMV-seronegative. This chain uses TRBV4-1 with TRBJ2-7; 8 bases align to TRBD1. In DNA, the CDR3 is TGCGCCAGCAGCAACCGGGACAGGAACCCCTACGAGCAGTACTTC. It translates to CASSNRDRNPYEQYF.